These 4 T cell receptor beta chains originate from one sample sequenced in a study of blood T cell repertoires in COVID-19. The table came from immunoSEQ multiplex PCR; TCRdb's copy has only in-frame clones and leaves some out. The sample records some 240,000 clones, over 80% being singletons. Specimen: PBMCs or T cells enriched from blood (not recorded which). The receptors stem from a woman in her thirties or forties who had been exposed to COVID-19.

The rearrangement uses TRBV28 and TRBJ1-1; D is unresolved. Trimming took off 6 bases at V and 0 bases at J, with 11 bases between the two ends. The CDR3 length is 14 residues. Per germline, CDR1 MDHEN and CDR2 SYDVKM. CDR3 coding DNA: TGTGCCAGCAGCTTCACCGAGATGAACACTGAAGCTTTCTTT. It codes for CASSFTEMNTEAFF.

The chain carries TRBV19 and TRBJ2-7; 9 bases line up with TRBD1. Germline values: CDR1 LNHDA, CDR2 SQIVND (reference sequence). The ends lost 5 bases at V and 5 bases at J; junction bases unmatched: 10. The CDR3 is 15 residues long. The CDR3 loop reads CASSVTSGTGNEQYF. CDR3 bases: TGTGCCAGTAGTGTCACCTCCGGGACAGGGAACGAGCAGTACTTC.

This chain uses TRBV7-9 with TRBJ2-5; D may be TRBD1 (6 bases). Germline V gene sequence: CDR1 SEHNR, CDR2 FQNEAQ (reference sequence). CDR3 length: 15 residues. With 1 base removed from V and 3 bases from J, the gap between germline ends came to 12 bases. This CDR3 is CASSLELDSKETQYF. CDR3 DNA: TGTGCCAGCAGCTTAGAACTGGACAGCAAAGAGACCCAGTACTTC.

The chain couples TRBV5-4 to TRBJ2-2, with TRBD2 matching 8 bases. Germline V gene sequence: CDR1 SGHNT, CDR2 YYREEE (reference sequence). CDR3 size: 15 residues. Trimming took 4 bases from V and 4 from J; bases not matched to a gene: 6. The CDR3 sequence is CASSRTSGGTGELFF. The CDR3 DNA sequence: TGTGCCAGCAGCCGTACTAGCGGCGGCACCGGGGAGCTGTTTTTT.